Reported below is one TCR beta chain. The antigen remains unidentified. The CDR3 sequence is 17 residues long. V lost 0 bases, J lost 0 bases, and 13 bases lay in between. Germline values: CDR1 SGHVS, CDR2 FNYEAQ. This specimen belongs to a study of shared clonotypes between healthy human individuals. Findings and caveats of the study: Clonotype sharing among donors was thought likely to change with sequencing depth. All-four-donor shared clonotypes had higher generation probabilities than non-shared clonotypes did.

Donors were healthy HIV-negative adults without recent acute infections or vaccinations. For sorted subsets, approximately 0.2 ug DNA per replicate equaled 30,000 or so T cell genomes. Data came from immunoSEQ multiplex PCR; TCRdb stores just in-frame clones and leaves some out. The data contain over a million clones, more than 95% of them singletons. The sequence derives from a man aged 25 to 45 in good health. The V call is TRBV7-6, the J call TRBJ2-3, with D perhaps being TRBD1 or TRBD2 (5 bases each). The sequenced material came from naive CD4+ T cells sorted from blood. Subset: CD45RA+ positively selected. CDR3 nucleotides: TGTGCCAGCAGCTTAGCGGCAAGTGGGGGTAGCACAGATACGCAGTATTTT. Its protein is CASSLAASGGSTDTQYF.